The next 5 T cell receptor beta chains were all read from a single sample in a study of a mutant IDH1 vaccine in newly diagnosed glioma. Time point here: week 47, end of study. Vaccination comprised doses that each held 300 ug of mutant IDH1 20-mer peptide, plus topical imiquimod. No antigen has been assigned to these receptors. Using immunoSEQ multiplex PCR, the repertoire was profiled, and TCRdb retains in-frame clones only, with some absent. This table has tens of thousands of clones, 82% appearing once. The sequencing used PBMCs, collected from a glioma patient whose treatment included an IDH1 peptide vaccine. The receptor source for this set is a man between 18 and 29 years old with glioma. Some clones in this sample may be carry-over from other donors' samples.

This chain uses TRBV9 with TRBJ1-1, with 7 bases identical to TRBD1. This CDR3 has 15 residues. Looked up from germline, CDR1 is SGDLS and CDR2 is YYNGEE. V lost 0 bases, J lost 4 bases, and 6 bases stayed unmatched. CDR3 region: CASSVGVRDSTEAFF. CDR3 DNA sequence: TGTGCCAGCAGCGTAGGAGTCAGGGACAGCACTGAAGCTTTCTTT.

In its sample, this clone was seen a few times. The CDR3 reads CAWSVNRGESGYTF. The CDR3 DNA reads as TGTGCCTGGAGTGTGAACAGGGGGGAGAGCGGCTACACCTTC. V is TRBV30 and J is TRBJ1-2; 8 nucleotides match TRBD1. The J segment lost 8 bases and the V segment lost 0 bases, leaving 8 bases of the junction unmatched. Germline CDR1 reads GTSNPN; CDR2 reads SVGIG (reference sequence). The CDR3 is made up of 14 amino acids. Supplemented by reference TRBV30 and TRBJ1-2, the full variable domain reads SQTIHQWPATLVQPVGSPLSLECTVEGTSNPNLYWYRQAAGRGLQLLFYSVGIGQISSEVPQNLSASRPQDRQFILSSKKLLLSDSGFYLCAWSVNRGESGYTFGSGTRLTVV.

This clone appeared a few times. The chain employs TRBV13 and TRBJ1-2, with unresolved D. The V end lost 0 bases, the J end lost 8 bases, and 10 bases lay between the germline ends. The germline V gene has CDR1 PRHDT and CDR2 FYEKMQ (reference sequence). CDR3 length: 13 amino acids. CDR3 bases: TGTGCCAGCAGCTTAGGAGGGCATCGGGGCTACACCTTC. Amino acids: CASSLGGHRGYTF.

This sequence joins TRBV7-9 and TRBJ1-2; D not certain. V lost 4 bases, J lost 0 bases, and 6 bases lay in between. The CDR3 length is 13 residues. Germline CDR1 SEHNR, CDR2 FQNEAQ (reference sequence). The CDR3, as DNA: TGTGCCAGCAGCTACGACCCTAACTATGGCTACACCTTC. Translated: CASSYDPNYGYTF.

V gene TRBV30 combines with J gene TRBJ1-4; TRBD1 agrees at 7 bases. V lost 2 bases and J lost 0; bases outside the gene matches: 12. Germline V CDR1 and CDR2: GTSNPN, SVGIG (reference sequence). The CDR3 covers 18 residues. The CDR3 DNA is TGTGCCTGGAGTTTTCAAAAGACAGGGATTGCAACTAATGAAAAACTGTTTTTT. Translated: CAWSFQKTGIATNEKLFF.